This TCR beta chain stems from a study of regulatory T cells in long-lasting Graves disease. Study-wide points: Limited sample numbers may have lowered accuracy.

With respect to this clonotype: Its antigen is unknown.

Looked up from germline, CDR1 is SGHAT and CDR2 is FQNNGV. The CDR3 sequence is 11 residues long. Trimming cost V 7 bases and J 11 bases, with 15 bases left between them. Time point in this sample: persistent/refractory GD, antithyroid drugs over 5 years with positive TRAb. RNA isolated from PBMCs was used to make the TCR library. To make TCR beta libraries, researchers used iRepertoire HTBI primers and Arm-PCR of CDR3 regions. TCRdb recomputed calls from the multiplex PCR reads with MiXCR, one row per CDR3 protein. Found here are almost 350,000 distinct CDR3 sequences, roughly 21% of them singletons; the top ten hold about 29%.

The J gene is TRBJ2-7, the V gene TRBV11-2; possibly TRBD2 for D (6 bases). The sequencing used peripheral blood mononuclear cells (PBMCs), collected when the disease was refractory, from a patient treated with antithyroid drugs. The TCR originated in a female donor with Graves disease. CDR3 coding DNA: TGTGCCAGCACCACCGTGGGGGAGGAGTACTTC. Residues: CASTTVGEEYF.